This T cell receptor beta chain was profiled in a study of response to subunit inactivated influenza vaccine. The CDR3 totals 16 residues. Germline V gene sequence: CDR1 DFQATT, CDR2 SNEGSKA (reference sequence). V lost 6 bases and J lost 4; bases outside the gene matches: 10. This clonotype was observed a handful of times. Its specificity is not known. TCRdb re-called the RT-PCR reads with MiXCR, one entry per CDR3 protein. The table records 600,000 to 850,000 distinct CDR3 sequences, about 15% of them present only once. Notes on the study in general: There was a suggestion from the authors that each seasonal influenza vaccination recruits few new T cells.

The chain employs TRBV20-1 and TRBJ2-1; 12 bases map to TRBD2. This clonotype was obtained from a man in his fifties who received an inactivated influenza vaccine. This specimen consisted of PBMCs from blood, obtained 14 to 15 days before vaccination. The CDR3: CSARTSGTRPYNEQFF. The CDR3 nucleotides read TGCAGTGCCAGGACTAGCGGGACCCGCCCTTACAATGAGCAGTTCTTC.